The 14 T cell receptor beta chains below come from one sample, sequenced in a study of cytomegalovirus exposure and HLA in healthy donors. The PCR had 60 Vbeta and 13 Jbeta primers. Measured with immunoSEQ multiplex PCR; TCRdb has only the in-frame clones, and not every one. The data hold around 190,000 clones, with over 75% observed a single time. The sequencing input was PBMCs. Every receptor here comes from a man aged 18 to 30 in good health and CMV-seronegative.

This chain uses TRBV5-1 with TRBJ2-7, with a tentative D call TRBD1 (7 bases). V was clipped by 5 bases and J by 3 bases, with 15 bases between them. CDR3 length: 14 amino acids. From germline, CDR1 is SGHRS and CDR2 YFSETQ. CDR3 DNA: TGCGCCAGCAGGCGGGACAGTGGGGGCTACGAGCAGTACTTC. Amino acids: CASRRDSGGYEQYF.

V is TRBV7-3 and J is TRBJ2-5; 9 bases are a match to TRBD2. The CDR3 sequence is 17 residues long. CDR1 is SGHTA, CDR2 FQGTGA, per germline. With 0 bases clipped from V and 5 bases from J, the junction kept 10 bases outside the gene matches. CDR3 region: CASSLTGLAGEGETQYF. In DNA, the CDR3 is TGTGCCAGCAGCTTAACGGGATTAGCGGGAGAGGGTGAGACCCAGTACTTC.

This chain joins TRBV9 and TRBJ2-7; a weak D match, TRBD1 (6 bases). V was pared by 0 bases and J by 3 bases, with 13 bases between. This CDR3 has 15 amino acids. Germline loops: CDR1 SGDLS, CDR2 YYNGEE. CDR3 sequence reads: CASSVVRGRVYEQYF. The CDR3 DNA reads TGTGCCAGCAGCGTAGTCAGGGGCAGGGTCTACGAGCAGTACTTC.

The chain links TRBV7-8 to TRBJ2-2, with D uncertain. Deletions cut 1 base from V and 5 bases from J, with 14 bases between. Germline CDR1 is SGHVS and CDR2 is FQNEAQ. The CDR3 extends over 16 amino acids. The CDR3 DNA reads as TGTGCCAGCAGCTTAGTCGCGAGTCCCCCAACCGGGGAGCTGTTTTTT. The encoded protein is CASSLVASPPTGELFF.

The chain combines TRBV15 with TRBJ1-2, with D maybe TRBD1 (6 bases). Trimming took off 0 bases at V and 8 bases at J, with 13 bases between the two ends. CDR3 length equals 14 residues. Germline V gene lookup returns CDR1 LNHNV and CDR2 YYDKDF (reference sequence). CDR3: CATSRDRGAYGYTF. The CDR3 DNA reads as TGTGCCACCAGCAGAGATCGGGGGGCGTACGGCTACACCTTC. Filled out from reference TRBV15 and TRBJ1-2, the complete variable domain reads DAMVIQNPRYQVTQFGKPVTLSCSQTLNHNVMYWYQQKSSQAPKLLFHYYDKDFNNEADTPDNFQSRRPNTSFCFLDIRSPGLGDTAMYLCATSRDRGAYGYTFGSGTRLTVV.

The rearrangement links TRBV7-2 to TRBJ2-7; D not resolved. In germline, CDR1 is SGHTA, CDR2 FQGNSA. There are 14 residues in the CDR3. The V gene lost 0 bases and the J gene lost 3 bases, with 9 bases spanning the gap. DNA of the CDR3: TGTGCCAGCAGCTTAGCCGGTTTGAACTACGAGCAGTACTTC. Protein: CASSLAGLNYEQYF. Drawing the rest from reference TRBV7-2 and TRBJ2-7, the complete variable domain is GAGVSQSPSNKVTEKGKDVELRCDPISGHTALYWYRQSLGQGLEFLIYFQGNSAPDKSGLPSDRFSAERTGGSVSTLTIQRTQQEDSAVYLCASSLAGLNYEQYFGPGTRLTVT.

The chain carries TRBV9 and TRBJ1-2, with D unclear. Germline-derived CDR1 and CDR2 are SGDLS and YYNGEE. V lost 6 bases, J lost 1 base, and 13 bases lay in between. This CDR3 comprises 14 residues. CDR3 nucleotide sequence: TGTGCCAGCACCCCCACCCCGGGTAACTATGGCTACACCTTC. Encoded protein: CASTPTPGNYGYTF.

Concerning this clone: This sample includes further DNA sequences coding for the same CDR3. The J gene is TRBJ1-1, the V gene TRBV11-3; D is undetermined. The CDR3 covers 12 residues. CDR1 and CDR2 (germline): SGHNT, YENEEA. Trimming left V 4 bases short and J 0 bases short, with 3 bases between. The CDR3 loop is CASSSMNTEAFF. DNA of the CDR3: TGTGCCAGCAGCTCTATGAACACTGAAGCTTTCTTT.

The J gene is TRBJ2-5, the V gene TRBV7-2; 7 bases are shared with TRBD1. The CDR3 spans 14 residues. The germline gives CDR1 SGHTA, CDR2 FQGNSA. The J segment lost 2 bases and the V segment lost 5 bases, leaving 5 bases of the junction unmatched. The CDR3 loop is CASSIDRAQETQYF. CDR3 DNA sequence: TGTGCCAGCAGCATTGACAGGGCTCAAGAGACCCAGTACTTC. The complete variable domain, with remaining parts taken from reference TRBV7-2 and TRBJ2-5, reads GAGVSQSPSNKVTEKGKDVELRCDPISGHTALYWYRQSLGQGLEFLIYFQGNSAPDKSGLPSDRFSAERTGGSVSTLTIQRTQQEDSAVYLCASSIDRAQETQYFGPGTRLLVL.

The chain links TRBV10-2 to TRBJ1-2, with D possibly TRBD1 on 6 matching bases. Germline V gene lookup returns CDR1 WSHSY and CDR2 SAAADI. This CDR3 comprises 15 residues. V was pared by 0 bases and J by 1 base, with 9 bases between. CDR3 sequence (DNA): TGCGCCAGCAGTGAGTCGTCGGACAGTAACTATGGCTACACCTTC. Translated: CASSESSDSNYGYTF.

The V gene is TRBV5-4, the J gene TRBJ2-1; D unclear. Germline V gene data show CDR1 as SGHNT and CDR2 as YYREEE (reference sequence). Trimming took off 0 bases at V and 7 bases at J, with 8 bases between the two ends. CDR3 length: 13 amino acids. CDR3 in DNA: TGTGCCAGCAGCTTGGACTACTTGAATGAGCAGTTCTTC. Translating it yields CASSLDYLNEQFF. The full variable domain, with the rest looked up from reference TRBV5-4 and TRBJ2-1, is ETGVTQSPTHLIKTRGQQVTLRCSSQSGHNTVSWYQQALGQGPQFIFQYYREEENGRGNFPPRFSGLQFPNYSSELNVNALELDDSALYLCASSLDYLNEQFFGPGTRLTVL.

This rearrangement joins TRBV4-3 to TRBJ2-1; D is possibly TRBD1 (6 bases). The V and J ends lost 2 bases and 3 bases respectively, with 17 bases between them. CDR3 length equals 17 residues. Germline V gene sequence: CDR1 LGHNA, CDR2 YSLEER. The CDR3 is CASSQFLSTGIYNEQFF. For the CDR3, the DNA is TGCGCCAGCAGCCAATTCCTTTCGACAGGAATCTACAATGAGCAGTTCTTC.

This clone appeared once. The chain carries TRBV5-1 and TRBJ2-7; TRBD2 agrees at 7 bases. The V gene's germline CDR1 is SGHRS and CDR2 YFSETQ. Trimming cost V 1 base and J 0 bases; bases outside gene matches: 13. CDR3 length: 18 residues. The CDR3: CASSLSPSAGLSSYEQYF. CDR3 bases: TGCGCCAGCAGCTTGTCCCCAAGCGCGGGACTATCCTCCTACGAGCAGTACTTC. The whole variable domain, filled in from reference TRBV5-1 and TRBJ2-7, reads KAGVTQTPRYLIKTRGQQVTLSCSPISGHRSVSWYQQTPGQGLQFLFEYFSETQRNKGNFPGRFSGRQFSNSRSEMNVSTLELGDSALYLCASSLSPSAGLSSYEQYFGPGTRLTVT.

The chain joins TRBV4-3 to TRBJ2-3; 7 bases fit TRBD1. The CDR3 runs to 17 residues. Germline CDR1 reads LGHNA; CDR2 reads YSLEER. With 2 bases clipped from V and 0 bases from J, the junction kept 8 bases outside the gene matches. The CDR3 DNA sequence: TGCGCCAGCAGCCAATCGGGGACAGTTGCTAGCACAGATACGCAGTATTTT. This translates into CASSQSGTVASTDTQYF.